This is a list of T cell receptor beta chains from one sample in a study of memory CD4+ T cells and cytomegalovirus serostatus. Some clones are missing from TCRdb's copy, which holds only in-frame ones; the method was immunoSEQ multiplex PCR. Counted here are 50,000 or so clones, over 65% occurring once; the ten biggest clones make up around 0.63%. What was sequenced was memory CD4+ T cells from blood. These receptors came from an adult in good health and CMV-seronegative. Each CDR3 is given with its conserved first and last residue. A D gene is named only where the DNA matches it firmly. Size is stated for part of the rows, as once, few or many counts, or as a class when the clone is expanded.

>TRBV4-1|13|TRBJ1-1|.|.
CASSQPGYTEAFF
TGCGCCAGCAGCCAACCCGGCTACACTGAAGCTTTCTTT
>TRBV6-1|19|TRBJ1-5|.|TRBD1
CASSGRTGRNSDSNQPQHF
TGTGCCAGCAGTGGAAGGACAGGGCGAAACTCCGATAGCAATCAGCCCCAGCATTTT
>TRBV19|16|TRBJ1-1|.|.
CASSITIGALNTEAFF
TGTGCCAGTAGTATTACAATCGGGGCCCTTAACACTGAAGCTTTCTTT
>TRBV2|13|TRBJ1-2|.|.
CASRGDINYGYTF
TGTGCCAGCAGAGGGGACATTAACTATGGCTACACCTTC
>TRBV6-1|13|TRBJ1-5|.|TRBD1
CASSHRGDQPQHF
TGTGCCAGCAGTCACAGGGGGGATCAGCCCCAGCATTTT
>TRBV19|17|TRBJ2-1|few|.
CASSISSSGISYNEQFF
TGTGCCAGTAGTATTTCCTCATCAGGCATCTCCTACAATGAGCAGTTCTTC
>TRBV11-2|13|TRBJ2-7|.|.
CASRGSSSYEQYF
TGTGCCAGTAGGGGGTCGAGCTCCTACGAGCAGTACTTC
>TRBV19|14|TRBJ1-1|.|TRBD1
CASRGQGVATEAFF
TGTGCCAGTAGAGGACAGGGTGTGGCCACTGAAGCTTTCTTT
>TRBV5-4|18|TRBJ1-6|.|TRBD1
CASSLAGGALLNNSPLHF
TGTGCCAGCAGCTTGGCAGGGGGGGCCCTTCTGAATAATTCACCCCTCCACTTT
>TRBV12-5|13|TRBJ2-5|.|.
CASGGTGLRTQYF
TGTGCTAGTGGCGGTACAGGGTTGCGGACCCAGTACTTC